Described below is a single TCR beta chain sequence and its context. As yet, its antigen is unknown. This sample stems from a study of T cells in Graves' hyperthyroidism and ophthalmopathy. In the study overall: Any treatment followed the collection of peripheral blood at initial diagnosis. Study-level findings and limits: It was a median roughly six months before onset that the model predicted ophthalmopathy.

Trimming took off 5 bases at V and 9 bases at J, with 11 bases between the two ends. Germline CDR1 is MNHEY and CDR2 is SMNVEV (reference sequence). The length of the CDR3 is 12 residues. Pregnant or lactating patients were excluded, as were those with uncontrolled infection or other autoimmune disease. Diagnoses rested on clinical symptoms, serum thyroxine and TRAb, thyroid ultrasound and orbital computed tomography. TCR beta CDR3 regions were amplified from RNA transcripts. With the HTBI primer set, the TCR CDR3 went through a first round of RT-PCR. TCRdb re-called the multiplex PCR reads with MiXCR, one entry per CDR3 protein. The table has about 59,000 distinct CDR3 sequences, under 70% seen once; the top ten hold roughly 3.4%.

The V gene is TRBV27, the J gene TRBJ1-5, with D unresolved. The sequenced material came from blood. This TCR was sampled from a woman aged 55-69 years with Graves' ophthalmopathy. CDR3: CASSKLSRPQHF. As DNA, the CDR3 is TGTGCCAGCAGTAAATTGAGTCGGCCCCAGCATTTT.